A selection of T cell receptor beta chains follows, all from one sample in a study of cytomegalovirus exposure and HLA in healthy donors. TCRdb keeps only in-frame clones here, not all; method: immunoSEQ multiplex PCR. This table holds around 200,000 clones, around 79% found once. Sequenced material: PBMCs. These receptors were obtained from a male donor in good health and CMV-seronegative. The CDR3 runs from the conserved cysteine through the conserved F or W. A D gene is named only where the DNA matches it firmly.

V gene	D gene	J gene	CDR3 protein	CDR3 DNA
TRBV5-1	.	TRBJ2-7	CASSLKQGTHYEQYF	TGCGCCAGCAGCTTAAAACAGGGAACCCACTACGAGCAGTACTTC
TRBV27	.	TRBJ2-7	CASSLSRAEEFYEQYF	TGCGCCAGCAGTTTGAGCAGGGCCGAAGAGTTCTACGAGCAGTACTTC
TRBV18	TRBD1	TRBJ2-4	CASSPEDRENIQYF	TGTGCCAGCTCACCAGAGGACAGGGAGAACATTCAGTACTTC
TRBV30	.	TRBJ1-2	CAWTQGSYGYTF	TGTGCCTGGACCCAGGGGTCGTATGGCTACACCTTC
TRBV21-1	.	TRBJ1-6	CASNRKRRAPDSPLHF	TGTGCCAGCAACAGGAAACGAAGGGCCCCAGATTCACCCCTCCACTTT
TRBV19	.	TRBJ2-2	CATVWPRGADGELFF	TGTGCCACTGTGTGGCCCAGGGGGGCCGACGGGGAGCTGTTTTTT
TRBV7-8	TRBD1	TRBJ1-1	CASSPRDRANTEAFF	TGTGCCAGCAGCCCGAGGGACAGGGCGAACACTGAAGCTTTCTTT
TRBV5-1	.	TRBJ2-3	CASSFGLSTDTQYF	TGCGCCAGCAGCTTTGGACTGAGCACAGATACGCAGTATTTT
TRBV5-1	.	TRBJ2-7	CASSLGDTPYEQYF	TGCGCCAGCAGCTTGGGGGACACTCCCTACGAGCAGTACTTC
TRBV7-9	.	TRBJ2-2	CASSLYRVDTGELFF	TGTGCCAGCAGCTTATACAGGGTGGACACCGGGGAGCTGTTTTTT
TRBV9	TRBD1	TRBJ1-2	CASSGPAGGRGYGYTF	TGTGCCAGCAGCGGTCCCGCAGGGGGCAGAGGCTATGGCTACACCTTC